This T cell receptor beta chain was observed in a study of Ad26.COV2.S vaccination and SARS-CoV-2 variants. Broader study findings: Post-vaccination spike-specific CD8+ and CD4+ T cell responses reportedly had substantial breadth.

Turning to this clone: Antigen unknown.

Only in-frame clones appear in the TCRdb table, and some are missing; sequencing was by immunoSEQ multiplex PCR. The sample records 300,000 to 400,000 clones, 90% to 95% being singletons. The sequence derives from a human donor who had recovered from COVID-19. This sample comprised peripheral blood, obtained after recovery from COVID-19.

The DNA of the CDR3 is TGTGCCAGCAGCTATCGGATCGGGACCCTACAAGAGACCCAGTACTTC. Amino acids: CASSYRIGTLQETQYF. The rearrangement uses TRBV7-9 and TRBJ2-5, with D possibly called TRBD1 or TRBD2 (5 bases each). V shed 4 bases and J shed 2 bases, with 17 bases lying between them. This CDR3 has 16 amino acids. Germline V gene data show CDR1 as SEHNR and CDR2 as FQNEAQ (reference sequence).